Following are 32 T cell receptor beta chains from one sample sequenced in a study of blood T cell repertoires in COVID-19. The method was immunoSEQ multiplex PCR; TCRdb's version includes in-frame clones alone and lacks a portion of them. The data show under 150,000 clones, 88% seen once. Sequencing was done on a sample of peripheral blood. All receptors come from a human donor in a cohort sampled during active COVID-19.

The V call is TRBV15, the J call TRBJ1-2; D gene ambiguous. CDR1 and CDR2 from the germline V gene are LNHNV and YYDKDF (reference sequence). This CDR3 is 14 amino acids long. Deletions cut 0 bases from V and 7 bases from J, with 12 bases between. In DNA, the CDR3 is TGTGCCACCAGCAGAGATAGAGGGTCGGTTGGCTACACCTTC. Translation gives CATSRDRGSVGYTF.

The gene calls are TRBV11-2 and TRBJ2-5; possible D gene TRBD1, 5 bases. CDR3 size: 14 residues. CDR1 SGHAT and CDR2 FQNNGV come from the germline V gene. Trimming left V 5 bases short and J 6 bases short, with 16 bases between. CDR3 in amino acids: CASSPWGPEQTQYF. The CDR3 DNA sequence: TGTGCCAGCAGCCCCTGGGGCCCGGAGCAGACCCAGTACTTC.

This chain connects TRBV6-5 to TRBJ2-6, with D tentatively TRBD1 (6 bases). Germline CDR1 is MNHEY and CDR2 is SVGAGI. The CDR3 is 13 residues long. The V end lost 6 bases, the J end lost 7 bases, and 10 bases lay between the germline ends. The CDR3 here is CASSTGTANVLTF. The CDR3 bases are TGTGCCAGCAGCACCGGGACAGCCAACGTCCTGACTTTC.

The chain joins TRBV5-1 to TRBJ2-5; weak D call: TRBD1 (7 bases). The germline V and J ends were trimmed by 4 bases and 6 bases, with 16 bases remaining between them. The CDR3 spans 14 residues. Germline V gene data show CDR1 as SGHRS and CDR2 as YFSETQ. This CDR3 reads CASSQEGAAKTQYF. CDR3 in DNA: TGCGCCAGCAGCCAGGAGGGGGCAGCTAAGACCCAGTACTTC. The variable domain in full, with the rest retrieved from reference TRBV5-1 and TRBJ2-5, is KAGVTQTPRYLIKTRGQQVTLSCSPISGHRSVSWYQQTPGQGLQFLFEYFSETQRNKGNFPGRFSGRQFSNSRSEMNVSTLELGDSALYLCASSQEGAAKTQYFGPGTRLLVL.

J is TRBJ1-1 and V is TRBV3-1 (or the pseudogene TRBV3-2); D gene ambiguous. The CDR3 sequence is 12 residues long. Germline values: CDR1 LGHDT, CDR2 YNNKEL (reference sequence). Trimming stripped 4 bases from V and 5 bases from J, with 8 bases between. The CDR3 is CASSPGRTEAFF. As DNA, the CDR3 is TGTGCCAGCAGCCCAGGAAGGACTGAAGCTTTCTTT.

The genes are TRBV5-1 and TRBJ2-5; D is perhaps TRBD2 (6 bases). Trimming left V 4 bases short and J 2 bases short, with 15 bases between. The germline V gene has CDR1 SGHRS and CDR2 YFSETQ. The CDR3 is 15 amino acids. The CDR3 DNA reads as TGCGCCAGCAGCCGGTCCCGGGGGATACAAGAGACCCAGTACTTC. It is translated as CASSRSRGIQETQYF.

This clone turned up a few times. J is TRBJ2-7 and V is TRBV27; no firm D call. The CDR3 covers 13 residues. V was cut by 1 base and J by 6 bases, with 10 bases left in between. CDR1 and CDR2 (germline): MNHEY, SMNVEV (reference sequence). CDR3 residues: CASSLLLGSEQYF. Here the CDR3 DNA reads TGTGCCAGCAGTTTATTATTGGGCAGCGAGCAGTACTTC.

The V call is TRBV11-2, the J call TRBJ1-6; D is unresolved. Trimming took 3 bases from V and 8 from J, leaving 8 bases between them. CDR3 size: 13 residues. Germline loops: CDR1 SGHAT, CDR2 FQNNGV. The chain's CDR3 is CASSFYSYSPLHF. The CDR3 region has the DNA TGTGCCAGCAGCTTTTACAGTTATTCACCCCTCCACTTT.

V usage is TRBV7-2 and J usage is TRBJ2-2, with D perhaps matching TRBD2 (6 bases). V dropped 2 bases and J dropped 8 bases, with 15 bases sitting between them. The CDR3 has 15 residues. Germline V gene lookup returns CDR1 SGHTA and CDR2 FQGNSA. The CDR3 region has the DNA TGTGCCAGCAGCTTAACCGGGGGTCGCTGGGGGGAGCTGTTTTTT. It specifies CASSLTGGRWGELFF.

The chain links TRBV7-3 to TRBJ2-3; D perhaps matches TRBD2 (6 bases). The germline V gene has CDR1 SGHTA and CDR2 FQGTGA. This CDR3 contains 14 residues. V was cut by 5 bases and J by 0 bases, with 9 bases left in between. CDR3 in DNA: TGTGCCAGCAGCCTGGGACTGAGCACAGATACGCAGTATTTT. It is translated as CASSLGLSTDTQYF.

The CDR3 here is CASSEGQRSGNTIYF. The DNA of the CDR3 is TGTGCCAGCAGTGAAGGACAGCGCTCTGGAAACACCATATATTTT. This chain uses TRBV25-1 with TRBJ1-3; D is possibly TRBD1 (6 bases). With 2 bases removed from V and 0 bases from J, the gap between germline ends came to 8 bases. CDR3 length: 15 amino acids. From germline, CDR1 is MGHDK and CDR2 SYGVNS. Looking up the rest from reference TRBV25-1 and TRBJ1-3 gives the full variable domain: EADIYQTPRYLVIGTGKKITLECSQTMGHDKMYWYQQDPGMELHLIHYSYGVNSTEKGDLSSESTVSRIRTEHFPLTLESARPSHTSQYLCASSEGQRSGNTIYFGEGSWLTVV.

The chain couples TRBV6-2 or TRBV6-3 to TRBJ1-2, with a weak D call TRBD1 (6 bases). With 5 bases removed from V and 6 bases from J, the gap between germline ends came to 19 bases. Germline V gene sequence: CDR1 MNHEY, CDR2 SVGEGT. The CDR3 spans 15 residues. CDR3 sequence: CASSTLLTGIHGYTF. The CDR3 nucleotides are TGTGCCAGCAGTACCCTCCTAACAGGGATCCATGGCTACACCTTC.

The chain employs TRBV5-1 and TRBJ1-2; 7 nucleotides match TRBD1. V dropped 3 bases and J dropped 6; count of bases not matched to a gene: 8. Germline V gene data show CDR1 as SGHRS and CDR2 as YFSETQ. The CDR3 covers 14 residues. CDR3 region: CASSSYQGDDGYTF. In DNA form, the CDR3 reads TGCGCCAGCAGCTCTTATCAGGGGGATGATGGCTACACCTTC.

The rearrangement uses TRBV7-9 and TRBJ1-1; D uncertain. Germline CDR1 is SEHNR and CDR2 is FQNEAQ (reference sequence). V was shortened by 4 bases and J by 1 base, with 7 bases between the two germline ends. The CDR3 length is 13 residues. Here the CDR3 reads CASSSQRNTEAFF. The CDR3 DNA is TGTGCCAGCAGCTCACAGAGGAACACTGAAGCTTTCTTT.

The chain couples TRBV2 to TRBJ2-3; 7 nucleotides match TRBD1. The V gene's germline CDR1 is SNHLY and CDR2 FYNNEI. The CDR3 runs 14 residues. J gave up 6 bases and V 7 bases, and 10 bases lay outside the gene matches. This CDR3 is CASKTGIHTDTQYF. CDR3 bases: TGTGCCAGCAAGACAGGGATTCACACGGATACGCAGTATTTT.

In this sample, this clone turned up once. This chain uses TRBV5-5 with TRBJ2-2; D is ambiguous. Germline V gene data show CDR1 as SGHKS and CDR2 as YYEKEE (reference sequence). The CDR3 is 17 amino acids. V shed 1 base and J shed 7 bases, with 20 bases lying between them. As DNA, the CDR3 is TGTGCCAGCAGCTTGACCAGGCCTTCAAGTCTCGGCGGGGAGCTGTTTTTT. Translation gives CASSLTRPSSLGGELFF. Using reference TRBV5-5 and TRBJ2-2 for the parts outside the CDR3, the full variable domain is DAGVTQSPTHLIKTRGQQVTLRCSPISGHKSVSWYQQVLGQGPQFIFQYYEKEERGRGNFPDRFSARQFPNYSSELNVNALLLGDSALYLCASSLTRPSSLGGELFFGEGSRLTVL.

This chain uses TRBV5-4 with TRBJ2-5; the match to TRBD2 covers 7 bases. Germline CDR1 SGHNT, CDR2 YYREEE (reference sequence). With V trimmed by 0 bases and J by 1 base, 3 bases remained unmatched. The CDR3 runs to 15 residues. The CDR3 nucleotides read TGTGCCAGCAGCTTGGGGGAGGGTCTCCAAGAGACCCAGTACTTC. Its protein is CASSLGEGLQETQYF.

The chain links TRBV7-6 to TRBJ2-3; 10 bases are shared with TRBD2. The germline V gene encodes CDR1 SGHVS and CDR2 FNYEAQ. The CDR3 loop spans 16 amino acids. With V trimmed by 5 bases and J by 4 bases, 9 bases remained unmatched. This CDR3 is CASSPRPAGGADTQYF. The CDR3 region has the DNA TGTGCCAGCAGCCCACGTCCAGCGGGGGGGGCAGATACGCAGTATTTT.

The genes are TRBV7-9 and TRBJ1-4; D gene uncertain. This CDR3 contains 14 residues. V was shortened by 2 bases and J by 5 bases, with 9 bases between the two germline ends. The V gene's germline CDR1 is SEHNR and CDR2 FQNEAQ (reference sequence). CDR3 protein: CASSLSGQNEKLFF. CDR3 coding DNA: TGTGCCAGCAGCTTATCGGGTCAGAATGAAAAACTGTTTTTT.

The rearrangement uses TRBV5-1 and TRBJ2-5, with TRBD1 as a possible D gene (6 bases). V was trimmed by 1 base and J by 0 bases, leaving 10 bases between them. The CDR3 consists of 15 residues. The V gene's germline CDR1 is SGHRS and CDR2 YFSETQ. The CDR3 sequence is CASSLSQGYQETQYF. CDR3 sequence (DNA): TGCGCCAGCAGCTTGAGTCAGGGGTACCAAGAGACCCAGTACTTC.

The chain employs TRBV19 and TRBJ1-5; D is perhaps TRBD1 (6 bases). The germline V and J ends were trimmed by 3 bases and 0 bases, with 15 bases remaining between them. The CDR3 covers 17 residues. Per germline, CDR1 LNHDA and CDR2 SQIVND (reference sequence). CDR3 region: CASSIGGGRNSNQPQHF. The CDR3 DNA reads TGTGCCAGTAGTATTGGGGGGGGCAGGAATAGCAATCAGCCCCAGCATTTT. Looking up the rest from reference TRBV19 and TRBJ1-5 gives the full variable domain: DGGITQSPKYLFRKEGQNVTLSCEQNLNHDAMYWYRQDPGQGLRLIYYSQIVNDFQKGDIAEGYSVSREKKESFPLTVTSAQKNPTAFYLCASSIGGGRNSNQPQHFGDGTRLSIL.

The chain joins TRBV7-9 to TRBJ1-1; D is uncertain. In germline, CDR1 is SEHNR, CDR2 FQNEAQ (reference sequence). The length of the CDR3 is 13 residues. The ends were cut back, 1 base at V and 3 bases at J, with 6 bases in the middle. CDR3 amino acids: CASSLGTDTEAFF. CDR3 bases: TGTGCCAGCAGCTTAGGTACAGACACTGAAGCTTTCTTT.

DNA of the CDR3: TGTGCCACCAGCAGCGGTATAGGACAGGGGGCAGCTGAAGCTTTCTTT. This sequence encodes CATSSGIGQGAAEAFF. V is TRBV15 and J is TRBJ1-1; 11 nucleotides match TRBD1. The CDR3 runs 16 residues. Germline V gene data show CDR1 as LNHNV and CDR2 as YYDKDF (reference sequence). J lost 6 bases, V lost 3 bases, and 9 bases had no gene match.

The CDR3 DNA follows: TGTGCCAGTAAGTACAGGGGCACTGAAGCTTTCTTT. This translates into CASKYRGTEAFF. This rearrangement joins TRBV19 to TRBJ1-1; 7 bases match TRBD1. Germline assignment: CDR1 LNHDA and CDR2 SQIVND (reference sequence). The CDR3 is 12 amino acids. V was pared by 7 bases and J by 4 bases, with 3 bases of the junction left unmatched.

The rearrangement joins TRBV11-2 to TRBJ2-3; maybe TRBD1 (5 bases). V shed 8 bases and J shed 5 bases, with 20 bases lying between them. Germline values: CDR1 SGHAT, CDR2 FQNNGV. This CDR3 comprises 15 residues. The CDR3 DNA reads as TGTGCCAGCTCCATCAGGGCCGCATCGGGAGATACGCAGTATTTT. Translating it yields CASSIRAASGDTQYF.

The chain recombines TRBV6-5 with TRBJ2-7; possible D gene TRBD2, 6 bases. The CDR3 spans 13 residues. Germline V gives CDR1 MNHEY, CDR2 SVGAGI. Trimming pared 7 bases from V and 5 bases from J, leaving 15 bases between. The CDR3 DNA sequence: TGTGCCAGCACGGGGTCCGGGGGAAACGAGCAGTACTTC. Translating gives CASTGSGGNEQYF.

In nucleotides, the CDR3 is TGTGCCAGCAGTTACTCGTCAGGGATCAACTATGGCTACACCTTC. It is translated as CASSYSSGINYGYTF. The chain couples TRBV6-5 to TRBJ1-2, with TRBD1 as a possible D gene (5 bases). Deletions cut 0 bases from V and 2 bases from J, with 10 bases between. This CDR3 region has 15 residues. The germline gives CDR1 MNHEY, CDR2 SVGAGI.

The CDR3: CASSVNSGGAYNEQFF. The CDR3 DNA is TGTGCCAGCAGCGTAAATAGCGGGGGAGCCTACAATGAGCAGTTCTTC. This sequence joins TRBV9 and TRBJ2-1; 9 nucleotides line up with TRBD2. The trim removed 1 base at V and 2 bases at J, leaving 4 bases unmatched. The CDR3 sequence is 16 residues long. Germline CDR1 SGDLS, CDR2 YYNGEE.

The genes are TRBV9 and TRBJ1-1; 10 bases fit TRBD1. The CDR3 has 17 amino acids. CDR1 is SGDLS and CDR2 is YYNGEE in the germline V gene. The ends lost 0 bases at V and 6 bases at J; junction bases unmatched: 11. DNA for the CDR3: TGTGCCAGCAGCGTAGGTTGGGGAGGGGACAGGGGAGCTGAAGCTTTCTTT. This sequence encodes CASSVGWGGDRGAEAFF.

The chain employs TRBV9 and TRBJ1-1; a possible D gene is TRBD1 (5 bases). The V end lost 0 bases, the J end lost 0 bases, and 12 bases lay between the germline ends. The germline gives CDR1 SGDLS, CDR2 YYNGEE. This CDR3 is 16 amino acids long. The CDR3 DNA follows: TGTGCCAGCAGCGTAGCCGGGGGTCCCATGAACACTGAAGCTTTCTTT. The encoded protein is CASSVAGGPMNTEAFF. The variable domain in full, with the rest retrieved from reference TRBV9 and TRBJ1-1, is DSGVTQTPKHLITATGQRVTLRCSPRSGDLSVYWYQQSLDQGLQFLIQYYNGEERAKGNILERFSAQQFPDLHSELNLSSLELGDSALYFCASSVAGGPMNTEAFFGQGTRLTVV.

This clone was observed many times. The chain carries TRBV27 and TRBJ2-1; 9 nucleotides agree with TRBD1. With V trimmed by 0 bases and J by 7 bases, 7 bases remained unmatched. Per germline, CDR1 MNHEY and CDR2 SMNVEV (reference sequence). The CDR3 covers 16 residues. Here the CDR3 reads CASSLSAPGQGNEQFF. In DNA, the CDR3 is TGTGCCAGCAGTTTATCGGCCCCGGGACAGGGAAATGAGCAGTTCTTC.

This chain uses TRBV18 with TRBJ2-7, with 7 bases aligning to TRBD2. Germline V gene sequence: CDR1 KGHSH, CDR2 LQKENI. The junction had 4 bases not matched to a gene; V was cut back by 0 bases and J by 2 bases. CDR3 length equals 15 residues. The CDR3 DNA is TGTGCCAGCTCACCACCACGGGGGGAGACCTACGAGCAGTACTTC. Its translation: CASSPPRGETYEQYF. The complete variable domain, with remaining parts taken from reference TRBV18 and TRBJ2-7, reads NAGVMQNPRHLVRRRGQEARLRCSPMKGHSHVYWYRQLPEEGLKFMVYLQKENIIDESGMPKERFSAEFPKEGPSILRIQQVVRGDSAAYFCASSPPRGETYEQYFGPGTRLTVT.